This is a list of T cell receptor beta chains from one sample in a study of molecular identifiers for immune sequencing clone quantification. A single record per CDR3 protein comes from TCRdb applying MiXCR to the PCR reads. The sample yields nearly 55,000 distinct CDR3 sequences, approximately 40% seen once. Source material: naive CD8+ T cells from blood, with Jurkat cell RNA spiked in. The receptors shown here come from a human donor in good health. Some libraries in this study had Jurkat cell RNA spiked in. CDR3s leave out the opening cysteine and the closing phenylalanine or tryptophan.

j_gene	v_gene	CDR3aa
TRBJ2-1	TRBV7-9	VSSSRTSGVYYNEQF
TRBJ2-5	TRBV27	ASSSGLALETQY
TRBJ2-7	TRBV14	ASSQWSGAEQY
TRBJ2-3	TRBV6-5	ASSKTSGPTDTQY
TRBJ2-7	TRBV7-9	ASSPGWAYEQY
TRBJ2-2	TRBV29-1	SVVGTENTGELF
TRBJ2-2	TRBV19	ASSIEPLYIDTGELF
TRBJ1-5	TRBV5-8	ASSLGLVQPQH
TRBJ1-1	TRBV28	ASSLIRGTEAF
TRBJ2-2	TRBV3-1	ASSPSGSYGGELF
TRBJ2-2	TRBV27	ASSFGVGVNTGELF
TRBJ1-4	TRBV5-1	ASTQGEATNEKLF
TRBJ2-3	TRBV7-6	ASTPAGNTDTQY
TRBJ2-7	TRBV20-1	SARRVLSYEQY
TRBJ2-1	TRBV20-1	SARDASSYNEQF
TRBJ2-1	TRBV28	ASRFASEQF
TRBJ2-6	TRBV6-6	ASSYSGANVLT
TRBJ2-3	TRBV28	ASSALGATDTQY
TRBJ1-4	TRBV28	ASSLWGRGEKLI
TRBJ1-1	TRBV20-1	SARVPQLIDTEAF
TRBJ2-5	TRBV5-8	ASSLATGETQY
TRBJ2-2	TRBV12-3/TRBV12-4	ASRYRVATGELI
TRBJ2-6	TRBV28	ATADSGANVLT
TRBJ2-3	TRBV19	ASSPTGLISDTQY
TRBJ2-1	TRBV28	ASSPRLAHNKEQF
TRBJ2-4	TRBV27	ASSLWAGGAKNIQY
TRBJ2-7	TRBV5-6	ASSLYGVYEQY
TRBJ1-1	TRBV7-9	PSSLRGQGRTEAF
TRBJ2-5	TRBV27	ASSDTGPSETQY
TRBJ2-5	TRBV3-1	ASSPGGQPETQY
TRBJ2-7	TRBV6-5	ASSYGEKQY
TRBJ2-3	TRBV6-6	ASTPRTQVGYTDTQY
TRBJ2-7	TRBV7-9	ASSSAPGGHDEQY
TRBJ2-3	TRBV11-2	ASSLGGRRADTQY
TRBJ2-1	TRBV4-3	ASSQRTSGRIEQF
TRBJ2-3	TRBV7-5	ISVPEAPRGVGTQY
TRBJ2-7	TRBV6-1	ASALEQY
TRBJ1-3	TRBV6-5	ASRLHPRRSVPSGNTKY
TRBJ2-1	TRBV6-2/TRBV6-3	ASRVLNEQF
TRBJ2-2	TRBV7-2	ASSRSTAEVILGELF
TRBJ2-7	TRBV16	ASSPGASGFYEQY
TRBJ2-7	TRBV4-1	ASSQVQGAAYEQY
TRBJ2-3	TRBV6-5	ASSSQGASGTDTQY
TRBJ2-1	TRBV24-1	ATSEPWAWSSYNEQF
TRBJ2-4	TRBV11-2	ASSHNEGLRDIQY
TRBJ2-1	TRBV27	VSSALSYNEQF